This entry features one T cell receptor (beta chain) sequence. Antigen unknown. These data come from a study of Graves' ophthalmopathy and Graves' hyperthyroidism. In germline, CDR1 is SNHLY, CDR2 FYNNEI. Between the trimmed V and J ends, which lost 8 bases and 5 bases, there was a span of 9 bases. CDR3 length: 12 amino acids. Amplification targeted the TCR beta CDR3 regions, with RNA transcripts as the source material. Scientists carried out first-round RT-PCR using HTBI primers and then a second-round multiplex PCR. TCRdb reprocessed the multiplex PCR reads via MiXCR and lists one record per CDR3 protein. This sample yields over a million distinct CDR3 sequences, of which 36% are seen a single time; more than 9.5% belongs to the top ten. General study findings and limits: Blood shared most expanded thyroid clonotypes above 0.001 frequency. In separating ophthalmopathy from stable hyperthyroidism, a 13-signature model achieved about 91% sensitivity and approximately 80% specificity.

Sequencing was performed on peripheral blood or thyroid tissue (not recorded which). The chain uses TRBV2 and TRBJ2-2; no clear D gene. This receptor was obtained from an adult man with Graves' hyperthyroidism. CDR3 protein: CASPRRTGELFF. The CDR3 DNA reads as TGTGCCAGCCCCCGGCGGACCGGGGAGCTGTTTTTT.